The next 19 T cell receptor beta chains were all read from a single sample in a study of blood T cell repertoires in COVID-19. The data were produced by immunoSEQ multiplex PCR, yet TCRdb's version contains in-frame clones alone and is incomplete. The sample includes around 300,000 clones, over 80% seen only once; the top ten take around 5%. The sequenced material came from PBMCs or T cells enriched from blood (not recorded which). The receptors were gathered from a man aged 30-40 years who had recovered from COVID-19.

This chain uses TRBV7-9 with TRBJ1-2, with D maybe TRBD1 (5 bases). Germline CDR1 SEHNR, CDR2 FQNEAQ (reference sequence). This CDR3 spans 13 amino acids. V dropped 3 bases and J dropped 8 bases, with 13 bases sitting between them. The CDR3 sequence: CASSLTGGIGYTF. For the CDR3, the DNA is TGTGCCAGCAGCTTGACCGGGGGGATCGGCTACACCTTC.

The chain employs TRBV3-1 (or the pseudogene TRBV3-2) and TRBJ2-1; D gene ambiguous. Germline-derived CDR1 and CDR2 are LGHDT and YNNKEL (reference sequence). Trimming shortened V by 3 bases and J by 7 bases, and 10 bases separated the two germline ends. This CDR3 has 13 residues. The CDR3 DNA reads TGTGCCAGCAGCCACACTGCCGGGAATGAGCAGTTCTTC. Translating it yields CASSHTAGNEQFF.

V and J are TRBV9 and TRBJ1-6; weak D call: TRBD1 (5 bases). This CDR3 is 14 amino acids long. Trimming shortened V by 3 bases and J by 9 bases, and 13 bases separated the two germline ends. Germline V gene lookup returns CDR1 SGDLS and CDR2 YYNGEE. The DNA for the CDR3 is TGTGCCAGCAGCGACGCAGGGATGGGTTCACCCCTCCACTTT. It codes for CASSDAGMGSPLHF.

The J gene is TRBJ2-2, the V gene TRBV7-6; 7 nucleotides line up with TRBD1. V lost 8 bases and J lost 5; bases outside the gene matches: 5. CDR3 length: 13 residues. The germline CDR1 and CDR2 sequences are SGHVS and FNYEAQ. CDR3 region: CASRGQTTGELFF. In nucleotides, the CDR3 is TGTGCCAGCCGGGGACAGACGACCGGGGAGCTGTTTTTT.

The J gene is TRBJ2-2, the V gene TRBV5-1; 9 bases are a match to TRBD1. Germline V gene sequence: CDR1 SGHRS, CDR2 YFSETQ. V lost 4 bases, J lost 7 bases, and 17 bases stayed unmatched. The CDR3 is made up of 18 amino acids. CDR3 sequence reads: CASSPGQGPSVVFGELFF. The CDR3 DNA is TGCGCCAGCAGCCCTGGACAGGGGCCAAGTGTGGTGTTCGGGGAGCTGTTTTTT.

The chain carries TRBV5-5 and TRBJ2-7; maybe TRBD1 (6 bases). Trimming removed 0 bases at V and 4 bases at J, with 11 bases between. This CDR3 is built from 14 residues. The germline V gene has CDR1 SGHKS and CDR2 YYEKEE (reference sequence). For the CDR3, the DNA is TGTGCCAGCAGCTTGGTGGGTGGACAGTACGAGCAGTACTTC. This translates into CASSLVGGQYEQYF. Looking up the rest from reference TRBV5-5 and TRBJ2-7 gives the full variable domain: DAGVTQSPTHLIKTRGQQVTLRCSPISGHKSVSWYQQVLGQGPQFIFQYYEKEERGRGNFPDRFSARQFPNYSSELNVNALLLGDSALYLCASSLVGGQYEQYFGPGTRLTVT.

The CDR3 protein is CASSLTGTSGGELFF. CDR3 coding DNA: TGTGCCAGCAGCTTGACCGGGACTAGCGGCGGGGAGCTGTTTTTT. The V gene is TRBV5-5, the J gene TRBJ2-2; 11 bases agree with TRBD2. The length of the CDR3 is 15 residues. The J segment lost 7 bases and the V segment lost 1 base, leaving 3 bases of the junction unmatched. Germline V lookup: CDR1 SGHKS, CDR2 YYEKEE (reference sequence).

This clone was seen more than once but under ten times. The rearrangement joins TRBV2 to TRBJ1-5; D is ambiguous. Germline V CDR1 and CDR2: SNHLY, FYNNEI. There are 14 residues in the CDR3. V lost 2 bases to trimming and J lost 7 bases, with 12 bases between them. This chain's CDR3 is CASSETAGFQPQHF. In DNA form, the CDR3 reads TGTGCCAGCAGTGAAACTGCGGGGTTCCAGCCCCAGCATTTT.

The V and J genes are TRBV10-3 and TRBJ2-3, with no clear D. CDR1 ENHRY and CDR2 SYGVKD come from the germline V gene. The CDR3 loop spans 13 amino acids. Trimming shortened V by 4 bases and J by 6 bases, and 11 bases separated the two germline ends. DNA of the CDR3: TGTGCCATCAGTGTGGCCCAAATTGATACGCAGTATTTT. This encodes CAISVAQIDTQYF.

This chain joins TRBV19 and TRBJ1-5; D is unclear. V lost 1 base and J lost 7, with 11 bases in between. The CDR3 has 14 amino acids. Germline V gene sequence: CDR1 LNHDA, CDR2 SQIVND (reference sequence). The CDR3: CASSIAHSFQPQHF. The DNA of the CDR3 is TGTGCCAGTAGTATAGCCCACTCTTTCCAGCCCCAGCATTTT.

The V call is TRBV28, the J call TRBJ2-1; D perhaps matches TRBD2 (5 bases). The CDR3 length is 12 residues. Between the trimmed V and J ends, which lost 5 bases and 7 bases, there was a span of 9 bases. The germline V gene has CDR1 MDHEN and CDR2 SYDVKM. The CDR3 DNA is TGTGCCAGCAGTATTCCGGGGAATGAGCAGTTCTTC. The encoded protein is CASSIPGNEQFF.

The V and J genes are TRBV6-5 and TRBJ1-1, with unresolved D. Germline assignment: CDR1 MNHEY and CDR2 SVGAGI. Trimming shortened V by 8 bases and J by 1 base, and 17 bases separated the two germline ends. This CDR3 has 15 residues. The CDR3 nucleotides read TGTGCCAGCCTCGGGTATAACGATGGGAACACTGAAGCTTTCTTT. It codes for CASLGYNDGNTEAFF.

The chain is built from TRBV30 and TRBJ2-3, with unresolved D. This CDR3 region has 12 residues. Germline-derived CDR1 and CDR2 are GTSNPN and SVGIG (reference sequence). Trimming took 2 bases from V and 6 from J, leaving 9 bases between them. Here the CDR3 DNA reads TGTGCCTGGAGTTTGGGCCGGGATACGCAGTATTTT. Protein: CAWSLGRDTQYF.

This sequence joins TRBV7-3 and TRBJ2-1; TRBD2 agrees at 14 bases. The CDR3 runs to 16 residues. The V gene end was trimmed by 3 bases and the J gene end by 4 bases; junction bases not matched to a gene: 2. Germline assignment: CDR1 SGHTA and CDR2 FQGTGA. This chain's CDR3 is CASSFRLAGGYNEQFF. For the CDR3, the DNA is TGTGCCAGCAGCTTTCGACTAGCGGGGGGGTACAATGAGCAGTTCTTC.

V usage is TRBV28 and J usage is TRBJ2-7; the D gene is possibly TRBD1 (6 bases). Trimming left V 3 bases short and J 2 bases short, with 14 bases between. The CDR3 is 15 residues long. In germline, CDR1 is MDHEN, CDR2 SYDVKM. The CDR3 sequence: CASSLGALLTYEQYF. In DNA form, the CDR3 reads TGTGCCAGCAGTTTGGGGGCCCTCCTTACCTACGAGCAGTACTTC. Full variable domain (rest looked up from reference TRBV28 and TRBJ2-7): DVKVTQSSRYLVKRTGEKVFLECVQDMDHENMFWYRQDPGLGLRLIYFSYDVKMKEKGDIPEGYSVSREKKERFSLILESASTNQTSMYLCASSLGALLTYEQYFGPGTRLTVT.

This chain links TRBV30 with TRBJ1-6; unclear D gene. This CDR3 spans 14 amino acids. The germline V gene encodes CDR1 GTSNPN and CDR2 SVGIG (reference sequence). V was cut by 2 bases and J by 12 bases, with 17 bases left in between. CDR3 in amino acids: CAWSPPGGIIPLHF. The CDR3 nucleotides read TGTGCCTGGAGTCCTCCGGGAGGGATTATACCCCTCCACTTT.

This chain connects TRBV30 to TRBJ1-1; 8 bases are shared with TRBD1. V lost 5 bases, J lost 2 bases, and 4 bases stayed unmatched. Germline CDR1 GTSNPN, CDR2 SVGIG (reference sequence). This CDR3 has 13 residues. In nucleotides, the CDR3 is TGTGCCTGGGCAGGGGGCCTAAACACTGAAGCTTTCTTT. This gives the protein CAWAGGLNTEAFF.

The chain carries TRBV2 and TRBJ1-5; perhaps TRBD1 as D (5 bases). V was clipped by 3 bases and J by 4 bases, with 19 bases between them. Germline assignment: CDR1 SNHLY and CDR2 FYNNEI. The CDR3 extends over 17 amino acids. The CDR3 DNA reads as TGTGCCAGCAGTGAGGGGGGAGGGAAAGGTTTAAATCAGCCCCAGCATTTT. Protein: CASSEGGGKGLNQPQHF.

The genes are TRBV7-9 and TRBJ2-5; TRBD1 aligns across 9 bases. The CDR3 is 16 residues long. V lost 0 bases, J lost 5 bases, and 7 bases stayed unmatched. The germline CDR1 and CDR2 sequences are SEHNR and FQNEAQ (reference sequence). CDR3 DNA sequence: TGTGCCAGCAGCTTAGCGGGACAGGGTACCCGGGAGACCCAGTACTTC. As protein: CASSLAGQGTRETQYF.